A selection of T cell receptor beta chains follows, all from one sample in a study of response to subunit inactivated influenza vaccine. TCRdb analysed the RT-PCR reads with MiXCR anew, one entry per CDR3 protein. The data show under 550,000 distinct CDR3 sequences, with roughly 7.6% seen just once and under 15% held by the top ten. Sequenced material: PBMCs from blood, taken less than 30 months after vaccination. The source is a man aged 50-75 years who received an inactivated influenza vaccine. Both conserved end residues are part of each CDR3. Fields, in order: V gene, J gene, clone size, D gene, CDR3 protein, CDR3 DNA. A D gene is named only where the DNA matches it firmly. For some rows the clone size is stated as once, few or many, or as a class when expanded; others skip it.

TRBV18	TRBJ2-3	few	-	CASSPLQGQSTDTQYF	TGTGCCAGCTCACCACTCCAGGGTCAATCCACAGATACGCAGTATTTT
TRBV7-8	TRBJ2-5	-	TRBD1	CASIGTGKETQYF	TGTGCCAGCATCGGGACAGGGAAAGAGACCCAGTACTTC
TRBV29-1	TRBJ2-3	many	-	CSGRQTSTDTQYF	TGCAGCGGTAGACAGACTAGCACAGATACGCAGTATTTT
TRBV20-1	TRBJ2-5	many	-	CSARDLAEETQYF	TGCAGTGCTAGAGACCTAGCCGAAGAGACCCAGTACTTC
TRBV2	TRBJ2-7	few	TRBD2	CASRGTSGAMDPYEQYF	TGTGCCAGCAGAGGGACTAGCGGGGCCATGGATCCCTACGAGCAGTACTTC
TRBV4-3	TRBJ2-7	few	-	CASSQHLSGPPVYEQYF	TGCGCCAGCAGCCAACACCTTTCGGGACCGCCCGTTTACGAGCAGTACTTC
TRBV7-2	TRBJ1-5	many	-	CASSLLAGRDQPQHF	TGTGCCAGCAGCTTGTTAGCGGGAAGAGATCAGCCCCAGCATTTT
TRBV7-3	TRBJ2-2	few	TRBD2	CASSLMASGRASTGELFF	TGTGCCAGCAGCTTAATGGCTAGCGGGAGGGCCTCGACCGGGGAGCTGTTTTTT
TRBV4-1	TRBJ2-7	few	-	CASSQGVLRGRYEQYF	TGCGCCAGCAGCCAAGGGGTACTTCGGGGCCGATACGAGCAGTACTTC
TRBV7-3	TRBJ2-3	-	TRBD2	CASSEFGLAGRTDTQYF	TGTGCCAGCAGCGAATTCGGACTAGCGGGGCGCACAGATACGCAGTATTTT
TRBV12-3/TRBV12-4	TRBJ1-2	once	-	CASGGSNYGYTF	TGTGCCAGCGGGGGATCTAACTATGGCTACACCTTC
TRBV29-1	TRBJ2-3	-	-	CSVAEAGRVTDTQYF	TGCAGCGTTGCCGAGGCAGGGAGAGTCACAGATACGCAGTATTTT
TRBV5-1	TRBJ1-1	-	TRBD1	CASTEDRGYGTEAFF	TGCGCCAGCACCGAGGACAGGGGGTATGGTACTGAAGCTTTCTTT
TRBV12-3/TRBV12-4	TRBJ1-2	-	-	CASSQGRYQSYGYTF	TGTGCCAGCAGCCAAGGGCGGTATCAATCCTATGGCTACACCTTC
TRBV6-5	TRBJ2-6	-	TRBD2	CATTLTSGVSGANVLTF	TGTGCCACCACGTTGACTAGCGGGGTCTCTGGGGCCAACGTCCTGACTTTC
TRBV28	TRBJ1-5	many	-	CASSLMAPHSNQPQHF	TGTGCCAGCAGTTTGATGGCACCTCATAGCAATCAGCCCCAGCATTTT
TRBV19	TRBJ2-3	-	-	CASTTGIFPGTDTQYF	TGTGCCAGTACCACCGGGATCTTCCCTGGCACAGATACGCAGTATTTT
TRBV6-2/TRBV6-3	TRBJ2-7	-	TRBD1	CASSKGQVSYEQYF	TGTGCCAGCAGTAAAGGACAGGTCAGCTACGAGCAGTACTTC